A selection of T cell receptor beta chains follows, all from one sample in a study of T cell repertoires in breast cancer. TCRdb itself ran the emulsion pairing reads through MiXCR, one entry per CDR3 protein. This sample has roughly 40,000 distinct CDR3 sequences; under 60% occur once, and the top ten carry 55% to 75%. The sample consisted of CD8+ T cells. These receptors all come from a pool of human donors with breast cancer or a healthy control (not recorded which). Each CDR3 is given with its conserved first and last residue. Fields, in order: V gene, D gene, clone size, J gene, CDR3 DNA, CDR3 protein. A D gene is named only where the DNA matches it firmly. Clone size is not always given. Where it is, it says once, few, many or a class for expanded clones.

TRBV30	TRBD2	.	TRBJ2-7	TGTGCCTGGAGACTAGCGGGTACCTGGGAGCAGTACTTC	CAWRLAGTWEQYF
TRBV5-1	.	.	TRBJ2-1	TGCGCCAGCAGCTTGATTGGTTCTGAGCAGTTCTTC	CASSLIGSEQFF
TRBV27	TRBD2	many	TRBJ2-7	TGTGCCAGCAAGCATAGCGGGAGGAACTCCTACGAGCAGTACTTC	CASKHSGRNSYEQYF
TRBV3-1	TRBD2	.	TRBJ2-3	TGTGCCAGCAGCCGATCTAGCGGGGGACAGGATACGCAGTATTTT	CASSRSSGGQDTQYF
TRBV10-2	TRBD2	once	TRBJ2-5	TGTGCCATCGGGGCTAGCGGTTCCCATGAGACCCAGTACTTC	CAIGASGSHETQYF
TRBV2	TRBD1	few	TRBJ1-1	TGTGCCAGCAGGCCCCGGGACAGGGGACGAACTGAAGCTTTCTTT	CASRPRDRGRTEAFF
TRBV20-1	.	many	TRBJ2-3	TGCAGTGCTAGAGCTCACATGGCAGATACGCAGTATTTT	CSARAHMADTQYF
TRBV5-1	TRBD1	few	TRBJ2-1	TGCGCCAGCAGCTTGGCCCCAGGGGGCTCCTACAATGAGCAGTTCTTC	CASSLAPGGSYNEQFF
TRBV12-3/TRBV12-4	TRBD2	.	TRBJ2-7	TGTGCCAGCAGCCGAGGACTAGCGGGGACGCAGCACTCCTACGGGCAGTACTTC	CASSRGLAGTQHSYGQYF
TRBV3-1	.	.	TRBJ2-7	TGTGCCAGCAGCCAATTTACTGGGGAGCAGTACTTC	CASSQFTGEQYF
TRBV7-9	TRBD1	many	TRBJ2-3	TGTGCCAGCAGCCCTTATTGGACAGGGCAATCCACAGATACGCAGTATTTT	CASSPYWTGQSTDTQYF
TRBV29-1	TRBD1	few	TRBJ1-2	TGCAGCGTGGACCGGACAGGAGGCTACACCTTC	CSVDRTGGYTF
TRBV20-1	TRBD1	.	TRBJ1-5	TGCAGTGCTAGAGTCGGACAGGGCCATCAGCCCCAGCATTTT	CSARVGQGHQPQHF
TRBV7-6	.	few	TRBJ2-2	TGTGCCAGCAGCCCATTGGAGCACGGGGAGCTGTTTTTT	CASSPLEHGELFF
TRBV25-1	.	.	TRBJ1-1	TGTACCAGCAGTGACATGGTCAACACTAAAGCTTTCTTT	CTSSDMVNTKAFF
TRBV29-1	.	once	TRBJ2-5	TGCAGCGTTGAACTGGCCGAGACCCAGTACTTC	CSVELAETQYF
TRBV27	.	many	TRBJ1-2	TGTGCCAGCAGCCCGAGAGGTGGGTCTAGCTATGGCTACACCTTC	CASSPRGGSSYGYTF
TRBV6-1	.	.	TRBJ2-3	TGTGCCAGCAGCCCGGACAAGGACACAGATACGCAGAATTTT	CASSPDKDTDTQNF
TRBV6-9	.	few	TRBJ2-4	TGTGCCAGCAGTTCCGTGGACATTCAGTACTTC	CASSSVDIQYF
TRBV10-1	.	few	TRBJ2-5	TGCGCCAGCAGCAAGTGGGGGGAAGAGACCCAGTACTTC	CASSKWGEETQYF
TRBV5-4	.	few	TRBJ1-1	TGTGCCAGCAGCTTGAGAGGTTACACTGAAGCTTTCTTT	CASSLRGYTEAFF
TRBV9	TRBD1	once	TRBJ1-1	TGTGCCAGCAGCGCCAAGGGACAGGGGGGGACTGAAGCTTTCTTT	CASSAKGQGGTEAFF
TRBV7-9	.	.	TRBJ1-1	TGTGCCAGCAGCTTACAGGCTGGGGACACTGAAGCTTTCTTT	CASSLQAGDTEAFF
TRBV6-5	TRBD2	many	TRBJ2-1	TGTGCCAGCAGTTACTCGCCTTCTAGCGGGAGATCCAATGAGCAGTTCTTC	CASSYSPSSGRSNEQFF
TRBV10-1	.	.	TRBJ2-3	TGCGCCAGCAGTGATAGAGTCATCGCAGATACGCAGTATTTT	CASSDRVIADTQYF
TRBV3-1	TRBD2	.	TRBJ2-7	TGTGCCAGCAGCCAACGGGGGGGCGGTAGCGAGCAGTACTTC	CASSQRGGGSEQYF
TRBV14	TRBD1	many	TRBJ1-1	TGTGCCAGCAGCACAGGGGGCAAGGGCACTGAAGCTTTCTTT	CASSTGGKGTEAFF
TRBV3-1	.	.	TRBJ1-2	TGTGCCAGCAGCCCCGACGGAAGGGGCTGCACCTTC	CASSPDGRGCTF
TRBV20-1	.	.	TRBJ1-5	TGCAGTGCTAAATCAGGGGTTAATCAGCCCCAGCATTTT	CSAKSGVNQPQHF
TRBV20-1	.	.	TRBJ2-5	TGCAGTGCTAGAGATCCACCCCGGAGGGGGCCAGAGACCCAGTACTTC	CSARDPPRRGPETQYF
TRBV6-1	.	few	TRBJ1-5	TGTGCCATACGTGGAGGGGGTCAGCCCCAGCATTTT	CAIRGGGQPQHF
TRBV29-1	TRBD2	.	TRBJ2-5	TGCAGCGAACAACGCGGGGGAGGCGAGACCCAGTACTTC	CSEQRGGGETQYF
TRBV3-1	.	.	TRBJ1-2	TGTGCCAGCGGCCAAGGGGGGAATGGCTACACCTTC	CASGQGGNGYTF
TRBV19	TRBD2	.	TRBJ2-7	TGTGCCACTCAGCTAGCGGGAGGCTCCTACGAGCAGTACTTC	CATQLAGGSYEQYF
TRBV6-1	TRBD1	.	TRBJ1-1	TGTGCCAGCAGTGAGCGACAGGGGTCTCCCACTGAAGCTTTCTTT	CASSERQGSPTEAFF
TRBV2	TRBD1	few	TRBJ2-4	TGTGCCAGCAGTGACGGACAGGGGGCCAGCATTCAGTACTTC	CASSDGQGASIQYF
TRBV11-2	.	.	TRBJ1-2	TGTGCCAGCAGTTTGACCTATGGCTACACCTTC	CASSLTYGYTF
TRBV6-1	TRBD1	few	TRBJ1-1	TGTGCCAGCAGCGCGACAGGGGGAGTTGCTGAAGCTTTCTTT	CASSATGGVAEAFF
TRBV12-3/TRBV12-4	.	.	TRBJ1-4	TGTGCCAGCAGTTTAGTGCCCACTAATGAAAAACTGTTTTTT	CASSLVPTNEKLFF
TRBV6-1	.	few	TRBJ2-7	TGTGCCAGCAGTGATGCGGTAGAGCAGTACTTC	CASSDAVEQYF
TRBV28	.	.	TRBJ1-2	TGTGCCAGCAGTTTCCGGACCTTGGGCTACACCTTC	CASSFRTLGYTF
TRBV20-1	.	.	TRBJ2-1	TGCAGTGCTAGAGATCCTTCCAGCGTCGGTGTCGACAATGAGCAGTTCTTC	CSARDPSSVGVDNEQFF
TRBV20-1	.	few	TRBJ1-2	TGCAGTGCTAGAGCCCTCCCCATCACTTCGGGCGGCTACACCTTC	CSARALPITSGGYTF
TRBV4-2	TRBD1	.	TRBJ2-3	TGTGCCAGCAGCCAAGAGGACAGGGGGTCCACAGATACGCAGTATTTT	CASSQEDRGSTDTQYF
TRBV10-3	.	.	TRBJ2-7	TGTGCCATCAGTGAGTCCTCAGGGGAAGAGCAGTACTTC	CAISESSGEEQYF
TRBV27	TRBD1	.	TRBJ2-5	TGTGCCAGCAATTGGGACAGGGGGGAGACCCAGTACTTC	CASNWDRGETQYF
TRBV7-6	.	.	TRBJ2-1	TGTGCCAGCAGCTTGAACTTTGACGCCTACAATGAGCAGTTCTTC	CASSLNFDAYNEQFF
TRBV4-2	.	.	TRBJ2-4	TGTGCCAGCAGCCAAGTTCTCGCAGAAAACATTCAGTACTTC	CASSQVLAENIQYF
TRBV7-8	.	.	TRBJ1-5	TGTGCCAGCAGCTTAGCGCGATTTGGGGGCACGGATCAGCCCCAGCATTTT	CASSLARFGGTDQPQHF
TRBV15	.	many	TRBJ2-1	TGTGCCACCAGCAGAGATCCTGCTAGATGGGGTGAGCAGTTCTTC	CATSRDPARWGEQFF
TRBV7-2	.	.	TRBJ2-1	TGTGCCAGCAGCACATGGTACAATGAGCAGTTCTTC	CASSTWYNEQFF
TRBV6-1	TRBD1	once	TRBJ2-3	TGTGCCAGCAGTGGACAGGGCCGGGATACGCAGTATTTT	CASSGQGRDTQYF
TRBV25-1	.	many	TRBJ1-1	TGTGCCAGCAGTGACATGGTCAACACTGAAGCTTTCTTT	CASSDMVNTEAFF
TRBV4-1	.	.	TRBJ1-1	TGCGCCAGCGGCCAAGATATAGGAACTGAAGCTTTCTTT	CASGQDIGTEAFF
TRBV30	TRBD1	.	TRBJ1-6	TGTGCCTGGAGGCCGAACAGGGGAGGCAATTCACCCCTCCACTTT	CAWRPNRGGNSPLHF
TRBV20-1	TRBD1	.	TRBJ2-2	TGCAGTGCTCCCGCACCGGGACAGGGGGTTTCCGGGGAGCTGTTTTTT	CSAPAPGQGVSGELFF
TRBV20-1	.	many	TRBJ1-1	TGCAGTGTACGACACTGGAACACTGAAGCTTTCTTT	CSVRHWNTEAFF
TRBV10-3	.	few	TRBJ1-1	TGTGCCATCTCTGGACGGAAGGACACTGAAACTTTCTTT	CAISGRKDTETFF